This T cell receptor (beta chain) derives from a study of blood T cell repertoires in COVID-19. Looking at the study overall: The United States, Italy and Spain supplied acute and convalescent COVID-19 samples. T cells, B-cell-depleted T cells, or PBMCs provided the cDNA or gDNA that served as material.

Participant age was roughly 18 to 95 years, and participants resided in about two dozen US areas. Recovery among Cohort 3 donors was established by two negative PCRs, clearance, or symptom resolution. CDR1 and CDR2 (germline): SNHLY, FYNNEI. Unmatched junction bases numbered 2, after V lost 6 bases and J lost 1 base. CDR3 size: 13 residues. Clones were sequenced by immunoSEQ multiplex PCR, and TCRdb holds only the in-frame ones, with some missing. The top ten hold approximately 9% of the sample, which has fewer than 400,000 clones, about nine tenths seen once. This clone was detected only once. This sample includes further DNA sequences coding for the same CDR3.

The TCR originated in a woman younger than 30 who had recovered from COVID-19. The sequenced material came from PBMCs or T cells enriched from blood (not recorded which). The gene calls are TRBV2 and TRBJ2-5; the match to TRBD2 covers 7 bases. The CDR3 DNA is TGTGCCAGCAGCTCGGGGGGCCAAGAGACCCAGTACTTC. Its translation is CASSSGGQETQYF.